The rows below give T cell receptor beta chains drawn from one sample of a study of shared clonotypes between healthy human individuals. Assay used: immunoSEQ multiplex PCR; TCRdb lists only in-frame clones, some missing. The profile shows about 2.5 million clones, 80% to 95% of them singletons. What was sequenced was naive CD4+ T cells from PBMCs. The receptor source for this set is a man younger than 30 in good health. Some clones in this sample may be carry-over from other donors' samples. CDR3s include the opening cysteine and the closing phenylalanine or tryptophan. A D gene is named only where the DNA matches it firmly. Not all rows give a size; the values are once, few, many and, for expanded clones, a class.

j_call	v_call	d_call	clone_size	cdr3_nt	cdr3_aa
TRBJ2-4	TRBV9	TRBD1	NA	TGTGCCAGCAGCCTGGGACAGGGGGCCCTCAAAAACATTCAGTACTTC	CASSLGQGALKNIQYF
TRBJ2-1	TRBV10-3	TRBD2	NA	TGTGCCATCAGTGAGTCGTCGAGCGGGAGGTTCGGGGAGCAGTTCTTC	CAISESSSGRFGEQFF
TRBJ2-2	TRBV5-1	TRBD1	once	TGCGCCAGCAGCTTCGAAAGGGGGCGAACCGGGGAGCTGTTTTTT	CASSFERGRTGELFF
TRBJ1-2	TRBV15	NA	NA	TGTGCCACCAGGAGCGGTTATGGCTACACCTTC	CATRSGYGYTF
TRBJ2-1	TRBV2	NA	NA	TGTGCCAGCAGTGACCGGGAGCGGTACAATGAGCAGTTCTTC	CASSDRERYNEQFF
TRBJ1-4	TRBV28	TRBD1	NA	TGTGCCAGCAGTTCAACAAGACCCGGGACAGGGGGAAATGAAAAACTGTTTTTT	CASSSTRPGTGGNEKLFF
TRBJ1-5	TRBV7-2	TRBD1	NA	TGTGCCAGCAGCGTAACCGGGACAGGGAATCAGCCCCAGCATTTT	CASSVTGTGNQPQHF
TRBJ1-4	TRBV2	TRBD1	NA	TGTGCCAGCAGCGCGGACAGGGGGGCTGAAAAACTGTTTTTT	CASSADRGAEKLFF
TRBJ2-5	TRBV5-1	NA	few	TGCGCCAGCAGCCCGCGAGGCCAAGAGACCCAGTACTTC	CASSPRGQETQYF
TRBJ1-5	TRBV6-6	NA	NA	TGTGCCAGCGCCGGGACCGATCAGCCCCAGCATTTT	CASAGTDQPQHF
TRBJ2-2	TRBV11-1	TRBD1	NA	TGTGCCAGCCGGACAGGGGTACACACCGGGGAGCTGTTTTTT	CASRTGVHTGELFF
TRBJ1-3	TRBV11-2	NA	once	TGTGCCAGCAGCCCGGCCCGGTCTGGAAACACCATATATTTT	CASSPARSGNTIYF
TRBJ2-2	TRBV28	TRBD2	NA	TGTGCCACTCGACTAGCGATTAACACCGGGGAGCTGTTTTTT	CATRLAINTGELFF
TRBJ2-1	TRBV6-6	NA	NA	TGTGCCAGCAGTTACGGGGGAGTTGGTGGGAATGAGCAGTTCTTC	CASSYGGVGGNEQFF
TRBJ2-7	TRBV19	NA	once	TGTGCCAGTAGTATAGAGCGGGGCACCTACGAGCAGTACTTC	CASSIERGTYEQYF
TRBJ1-2	TRBV28	TRBD1	NA	TGTGCCAGCAGTTTAGGACAGGCTCGAGGCTACACCTTC	CASSLGQARGYTF
TRBJ2-5	TRBV21-1	NA	NA	TGTGCCAGCAGCAAAGGAATTCGGGACTACCAAGAGACCCAGTACTTC	CASSKGIRDYQETQYF
TRBJ2-1	TRBV12-5	TRBD1	few	TGTGCTAGTGGTTTGCCCTGGACAGGTACGGTTAGGAGTGAGCAGTTCTTC	CASGLPWTGTVRSEQFF
TRBJ1-3	TRBV15	NA	NA	TGTGCCACCAGCAGAGATATAGCCGGTTTCAAGGACACCATATATTTT	CATSRDIAGFKDTIYF
TRBJ1-4	TRBV19	NA	NA	TGTGCCAGTAGTATCCGGGGCTCGTATGAAAAACTGTTTTTT	CASSIRGSYEKLFF